This T cell receptor beta chain was obtained from a study of OX40 agonist ivuxolimab in advanced cancers. Context from the whole study: Ivuxolimab, which targeted the costimulatory receptor OX40 (CD134), was an agonistic, fully human IgG2 monoclonal antibody. Intravenous ivuxolimab was administered to patients every 2 weeks at six dose levels: 0.01, 0.1, 0.3, 1.5, 3 and 10 mg/kg. Of the roughly 52 dose-escalation patients, hepatocellular carcinoma was present in about 20, melanoma in some 15, renal cell carcinoma in 9 and head and neck cancer in 9. The dose-escalation cohort was around 84% male with a mean age of approximately 60 years, ranging from roughly 20 to 80. Prior anti-PD-1, anti-PD-L1 or anti-CTLA-4 therapy was permitted, and about two fifths of dose-escalation patients had received checkpoint inhibitors. Partial responses were achieved by three dose-escalation patients, of whom one had hepatocellular carcinoma and two had cutaneous melanoma. The purpose of peripheral TCRbeta sequencing was to test whether ivuxolimab changed TCR sequence diversity and led to clonal T-cell expansion. The paper reports the monotherapy dose-escalation portion (N of about 56 patients) of the phase I ivuxolimab trial. Overall study results and their limits: On average, CD8+ T cells showed more expanded clones than CD4+ T cells after ivuxolimab. At doses of 0.1 to 3.0 mg/kg, clonal expansion of both CD4+ and CD8+ T cells in blood was seen between baseline and week 6. Partial responders in the 0.1-3.0 mg/kg groups had among the lowest normalized peripheral clonal expansion, especially among CD8+ T cells. Low levels of normalized T-cell clonal expansion were also seen in some patients who did not respond. Which antigens the clonally expanded peripheral T cells were specific for was not determined.

Sequences LNHDA (CDR1) and SQIVND (CDR2) are obtained from the germline V gene (reference sequence). The CDR3 sequence holds 14 residues, the cysteine and phenylalanine included. CDR3 DNA only is kept here, 42 bases in frame from base 1. Trimming takes 10 bases off V and 5 bases off J; junction bases not matched to a gene: 12. To sequence the TCRbeta CDR3 region, genomic DNA was isolated from the sorted cells. TCRbeta CDR3 regions were sequenced using the immunoSEQ Assay. The clones in this table, taken by TCRdb from immuneACCESS, are in-frame only. Not every clone is retained; where verified, under half of the shortfall comes from an unresolved V gene, and the cause of the rest is unknown. The sample table holds tens of thousands of clones, of which around 87% were seen once. The ten largest clones capture 32% of the sample. The trial excluded patients who had a history of autoimmune disease or who were on systemic immunosuppression. Peripheral blood for TCR sequencing was collected from all dose cohorts at baseline, on cycle 4 day 1, and on cycle 7 day 1. Samples were obtained from an open-label, multicenter, first-in-human phase I dose-escalation trial of ivuxolimab. The trial enrolled adults with locally advanced or metastatic head and neck squamous cell, hepatocellular, melanoma or renal cell carcinoma. Before TCR sequencing, CD4+ and CD8+ T cells were separately sorted from peripheral blood.

In the case of this clone: Its antigen is unknown. The record has no base qualities; no much larger clone is one base away.

The chain was built from TRBV19 and TRBJ2-5, with 8 bases matching TRBD2. This specimen consisted of CD4+ or CD8+ T cells sorted from blood, obtained in a trial of the OX40 agonist ivuxolimab. The receptor was derived from an adult with an advanced solid tumor such as melanoma, head and neck, liver or kidney cancer. The bases read TGTGCCACCCTCGCGAGCGGGAGTGGGGAGACCCAGTACTTC. It encodes CATLASGSGETQYF.